The rows below give T cell receptor beta chains drawn from one sample of a study of blood T cell repertoires in COVID-19. TCRdb's table, derived via immunoSEQ multiplex PCR, lists solely in-frame clones and lacks some. The table lists 150,000 to 200,000 clones, roughly 80% of them singletons. The sequenced material came from PBMCs or T cells enriched from blood (not recorded which). These receptor sequences come from a woman in her forties or fifties who had recovered from COVID-19. Each CDR3 is given with its conserved first and last residue. D genes are given only for firm matches. Clone size, where shown, is once, few, many, or a class for clones that have expanded.

J | D | size | length | V | DNA | CDR3
TRBJ2-1 | TRBD2 | NA | 15 | TRBV28 | TGTGCCAGCAGTCCCCGGACTAGCGGGAGGTATGAGCAGTTCTTC | CASSPRTSGRYEQFF
TRBJ2-1 | TRBD2 | NA | 16 | TRBV7-8 | TGTGCCAGCAGGGCCGGGACTAGCGGCGGAGTGGGTGAGCAGTTCTTC | CASRAGTSGGVGEQFF
TRBJ1-2 | TRBD1 | NA | 13 | TRBV12-3/TRBV12-4 | TGTGCCAGCAGTACAGGGACAGGGTGGGGCTACACCTTC | CASSTGTGWGYTF
TRBJ2-1 | TRBD2 | few | 13 | TRBV11-3 | TGTGCCAGCAGCCGGGGGGGCTACAATGAGCAGTTCTTC | CASSRGGYNEQFF
TRBJ2-3 | TRBD2 | NA | 16 | TRBV7-9 | TGTGCCAGCAGCTTACGATCTAGCGGATTCACAGATACGCAGTATTTT | CASSLRSSGFTDTQYF
TRBJ2-2 | TRBD2 | NA | 14 | TRBV6-6 | TGTGCCAGCAATTCAGCGGGAGTCACCGGGGAGCTGTTTTTT | CASNSAGVTGELFF
TRBJ2-3 | NA | NA | 17 | TRBV27 | TGTGCCAGCAGTGAACAGGTCCACAGGACCTTAGGGGATACGCAGTATTTT | CASSEQVHRTLGDTQYF
TRBJ2-5 | NA | NA | 15 | TRBV3-1/TRBV3-2 | TGTGCCAGCAGCGCAAGGGGGGGAGCCCCGGAGACCCAGTACTTC | CASSARGGAPETQYF
TRBJ2-7 | TRBD2 | NA | 15 | TRBV5-6 | TGTGCCAGCATCGAGGTCCTAGCGGGAGAATACGAGCAGTACTTC | CASIEVLAGEYEQYF
TRBJ1-2 | NA | NA | 13 | TRBV7-3 | TGTGCCAGCAGCTTAAGTCCAGGGGAGGGCTACACCTTC | CASSLSPGEGYTF
TRBJ1-2 | NA | NA | 14 | TRBV6-5 | TGTGCCAGCAGTTTAACAGGTTCCCCCCTGGGCTACACCTTC | CASSLTGSPLGYTF
TRBJ1-2 | NA | few | 17 | TRBV28 | TGTGCCAGCAGTTTCTATGCGATCGGACAGTCTAACTATGGCTACACCTTC | CASSFYAIGQSNYGYTF
TRBJ2-3 | TRBD1 | NA | 15 | TRBV29-1 | TGCAGCGTAAAAACCGGGACAGGGAGCACAGATACGCAGTATTTT | CSVKTGTGSTDTQYF
TRBJ2-2 | TRBD2 | NA | 15 | TRBV5-1 | TGCGCCAGCAGCTCTTCATCAGCGGGGACCGGGGAGCTGTTTTTT | CASSSSSAGTGELFF
TRBJ2-1 | NA | few | 14 | TRBV5-1 | TGCGCCAGCAGCTTTGAAACCGCGGGCTATGAGCAGTTCTTC | CASSFETAGYEQFF
TRBJ2-5 | NA | NA | 13 | TRBV6-5 | TGTGCCAGCAGTAGAGTGACAGAAGAGACCCAGTACTTC | CASSRVTEETQYF
TRBJ1-1 | TRBD1 | NA | 12 | TRBV30 | TGTGCCTGGATTCGGACAGGGTATGAAGCTTTCTTT | CAWIRTGYEAFF
TRBJ1-1 | TRBD1 | NA | 16 | TRBV5-5 | TGTGCCAGCAGCTCTAATTGGGGGCGACAGGGTGGTGAAGCTTTCTTT | CASSSNWGRQGGEAFF
TRBJ2-1 | NA | NA | 11 | TRBV20-1 | TGCAGTGCCATGAGGGCCAATGAGCAGTTCTTC | CSAMRANEQFF
TRBJ2-5 | NA | NA | 14 | TRBV7-9 | TGTGCCAGCAGCTTAGCGGGGGCAAGGGAGACCCAGTACTTC | CASSLAGARETQYF
TRBJ2-6 | NA | NA | 15 | TRBV5-6 | TGTGCCAGCAGTAAATCAGGCCCTGGGGCCAACGTCCTGACTTTC | CASSKSGPGANVLTF
TRBJ2-5 | TRBD2 | NA | 15 | TRBV27 | TGTGCCAGCAGTTTATACATAGCGGGAAAAGAGACCCAGTACTTC | CASSLYIAGKETQYF
TRBJ2-1 | TRBD2 | few | 14 | TRBV28 | TGTGCCAGCAGGAAAGCGGGAGAGGGCAATGAGCAGTTCTTC | CASRKAGEGNEQFF
TRBJ1-4 | TRBD1 | NA | 14 | TRBV2 | TGTGCCAGCGAAAAGGGACAGTTTAATGAAAAACTGTTTTTT | CASEKGQFNEKLFF
TRBJ1-3 | NA | NA | 15 | TRBV5-4 | TGTGCCAGCAGCAAGGACATGGGCTCTGGAAACACCATATATTTT | CASSKDMGSGNTIYF
TRBJ2-1 | TRBD2 | NA | 15 | TRBV30 | TGTGCCTGGAGTGTGACGGGAGGGGCCTACAATGAGCAGTTCTTC | CAWSVTGGAYNEQFF
TRBJ1-1 | TRBD1 | NA | 14 | TRBV7-8 | TGTGCCAGCAGCTTCGGACAGGGTTGGACTGAAGCTTTCTTT | CASSFGQGWTEAFF
TRBJ1-5 | NA | NA | 15 | TRBV15 | TGTGCCACCAGCCTAGAACAAGGGGGATTAGGGGCCCAGCATTTT | CATSLEQGGLGAQHF
TRBJ2-3 | TRBD1 | NA | 14 | TRBV10-1 | TGCGCCAGCAGTGAGGGACAGGACACAGATACGCAGTATTTT | CASSEGQDTDTQYF
TRBJ2-2 | TRBD2 | few | 15 | TRBV27 | TGTGCCAGCCGTTTAGCGGGGGCGAACACCGGGGAGCTGTTTTTT | CASRLAGANTGELFF
TRBJ1-5 | TRBD1 | NA | 13 | TRBV12-3/TRBV12-4 | TGTGCCAGCAGTACAGGGGTCAATCAGCCCCAGCATTTT | CASSTGVNQPQHF
TRBJ2-5 | TRBD2 | NA | 16 | TRBV4-1 | TGCGCCAGCAGCCAAGATGGACTAGCGGGAGGAGAGACCCAGTACTTC | CASSQDGLAGGETQYF
TRBJ2-7 | NA | NA | 14 | TRBV4-3 | TGCGCCAGCAGCCAAGATCTAGGCTCCTACGAGCAGTACTTC | CASSQDLGSYEQYF
TRBJ2-5 | NA | NA | 14 | TRBV5-1 | TGCGCCAGCAGCGGGCAGGCAGGGGAGGAGACCCAGTACTTC | CASSGQAGEETQYF
TRBJ1-4 | TRBD1 | few | 13 | TRBV29-1 | TGCAGCGTTGTGACAGGGTTGGACGAAAAACTGTTTTTT | CSVVTGLDEKLFF
TRBJ1-4 | NA | once | 14 | TRBV19 | TGTGCCAGTAGTATGCGGCAGGGAAATGAAAAACTGTTTTTT | CASSMRQGNEKLFF
TRBJ1-1 | NA | once | 13 | TRBV5-4 | TGTGCCAGCAGCCGAGGAGCGAACACTGAAGCTTTCTTT | CASSRGANTEAFF
TRBJ1-6 | NA | NA | 14 | TRBV6-1 | TGTGCCAGCAGTTATATTCGGGAAGAATCACCCCTCCACTTT | CASSYIREESPLHF
TRBJ2-3 | TRBD2 | NA | 16 | TRBV9 | TGTGCCAGCAGCAATACCGGGACTAGCGGCACAGATACGCAGTATTTT | CASSNTGTSGTDTQYF
TRBJ1-3 | TRBD1 | NA | 17 | TRBV18 | TGTGCCAGCTCACCACCGGCGAGCAGGGGGACTGGAAACACCATATATTTT | CASSPPASRGTGNTIYF
TRBJ2-3 | NA | NA | 13 | TRBV9 | TGTGCCAGCAGCGGGACGAGGGTAGATACGCAGTATTTT | CASSGTRVDTQYF
TRBJ2-1 | TRBD2 | few | 21 | TRBV20-1 | TGCAGTGCTAGTTCGTATAGACTAGTTCGTACCGACGGCGGGAGATCGAGTGAGCAGTTCTTC | CSASSYRLVRTDGGRSSEQFF
TRBJ2-5 | TRBD1 | NA | 14 | TRBV7-3 | TGTGCCAGCAGCCTGACAGGGATGGAAGAGACCCAGTACTTC | CASSLTGMEETQYF
TRBJ1-5 | NA | NA | 13 | TRBV28 | TGTGCCAGCAGTTTGGGGAGGGATCAGCCCCAGCATTTT | CASSLGRDQPQHF
TRBJ1-1 | NA | few | 17 | TRBV5-1 | TGCGCCAGCAGCCCGGGAGTCGATTGGGGCCTGAACACTGAAGCTTTCTTT | CASSPGVDWGLNTEAFF
TRBJ1-5 | TRBD1 | NA | 17 | TRBV7-2 | TGTGCCAGCAGCTTAGAGGGACAGGGGATGAGCAATCAGCCCCAGCATTTT | CASSLEGQGMSNQPQHF
TRBJ2-2 | TRBD2 | NA | 16 | TRBV6-5 | TGTGCCAGCAGTTACGAGGGACTAGGTTACACCGGGGAGCTGTTTTTT | CASSYEGLGYTGELFF
TRBJ2-3 | TRBD2 | NA | 14 | TRBV20-1 | TGCAGTGCTAGTTTAGCGGGAGTGACAGATACGCAGTATTTT | CSASLAGVTDTQYF
TRBJ1-2 | TRBD1 | NA | 13 | TRBV14 | TGTGCCAGCAGCTCACAGGGGAACTATGGCTACACCTTC | CASSSQGNYGYTF
TRBJ1-4 | TRBD1 | NA | 15 | TRBV5-1 | TGCGCCAGCAGACAGGGACAGAGTTTTAATGAAAAACTGTTTTTT | CASRQGQSFNEKLFF